The present T cell receptor (beta chain) was sequenced within a study of blood T cell repertoires in COVID-19. Judged by abundance, this clone is medium-sized. Participants came from roughly 24 US areas, aged roughly 18 to 89 years. The length of the CDR3 is 15 residues. In germline, CDR1 is KGHSH, CDR2 LQKENI. The V end lost 6 bases, the J end lost 3 bases, and 17 bases lay between the germline ends. Measured with immunoSEQ multiplex PCR; TCRdb has only the in-frame clones, and not every one. The sample contains about 210,000 clones, roughly 89% of which appear only once. This receptor was taken from a woman aged 25 to 39 who had been exposed to COVID-19. This rearrangement joins TRBV18 to TRBJ2-5; TRBD2 is a possible D gene (5 bases). Material: PBMCs or T cells enriched from blood (not recorded which). The DNA of the CDR3 is TGTGCCAGCTCTCCGGACTCTTGGGCGAAAGAGACCCAGTACTTC. It is translated as CASSPDSWAKETQYF.